Here is one T cell receptor beta chain with its context. Its antigen is still unknown. The data were taken from a study of shared clonotypes between healthy human individuals. Study-wide findings and caveats: Across subsets, estimated richness was generally greater for naive than for memory populations.

Deletions cut 6 bases from V and 1 base from J, with 16 bases between. CDR3 length: 15 residues. Germline assignment: CDR1 SGHTA and CDR2 FQGNSA. Using immunoSEQ multiplex PCR, the repertoire was profiled, and TCRdb retains in-frame clones only, with some absent. The table records some 1 million clones, approximately 70% of them present only once. This receptor was obtained from a man aged 18 to 30 in good health. Sequences were obtained from memory CD4+ T cells sorted from blood. Documented subset: CD45RA-negative fraction. The chain is built from TRBV7-2 and TRBJ2-7, with D possibly matching TRBD1 (5 bases). CDR3 sequence reads: CASSLRQQSSYEQYF. CDR3 DNA: TGTGCCAGCAGTCTTCGACAGCAGTCTTCCTACGAGCAGTACTTC.